The T cell receptor beta chain under discussion was sequenced for a study of post-analysis software for immune sequencing data. Regarding this clonotype: Its specificity is unknown.

This CDR3 comprises 13 residues. The ends were cut back, 3 bases at V and 5 bases at J, with 12 bases in the middle. Germline V gene lookup returns CDR1 SGHDT and CDR2 YYEEEE. Tagging with unique molecular identifiers was a feature of the TCR beta cDNA libraries. A population of roughly 0.9 to 11 million T cells gave rise to a few hundred thousand cDNA molecules. TCRdb fed the PCR reads into MiXCR, producing one record per CDR3 protein. In the table there are about 430,000 distinct CDR3 sequences, approximately 39% of which are singletons. Overall study results and limits: Samples made in the same batch grouped tightly together by F measure. When compared against controls, multiple sclerosis patients showed significantly lower normalized Chao1 diversity. Four to six TRBV segments were more frequent in patients than controls; TRBV5-6, TRBV5-1 and TRBV20-1 belonged to this group.

Source material: blood. The TCR comes from a girl aged 2 to 10 with multiple sclerosis. V is TRBV5-6 and J is TRBJ2-7; perhaps TRBD2 as D (6 bases). CDR3 sequence reads: CASSWWAGNEQYF. CDR3 coding DNA: TGTGCCAGCAGCTGGTGGGCGGGGAACGAGCAGTACTTC.